This TCR beta chain was obtained from a study of shared clonotypes between healthy human individuals. With regard to this clone: A junction end diverges from the germline sequence, so it may reflect a read error.

Sequencing used immunoSEQ multiplex PCR; TCRdb keeps in-frame clones, though not all of them. The sample includes a few hundred thousand clones, more than 95% of them seen just once. Germline V gives CDR1 SGHDT, CDR2 YYEEEE. The CDR3 runs to 13 residues. Material for sequencing was naive CD4+ T cells sorted from blood. Subset given: CD45RA+ positively selected. The sequence derives from a woman in her thirties in good health. The chain combines TRBV5-6 with TRBJ2-7, with D perhaps matching TRBD2 (5 bases). The DNA of the CDR3 is TGTGCCAGCAGCTTGAACGGGATTCCGCGGCAGGTCTTC. Translated: CASSLNGIPRQVF.